The 20 T cell receptor beta chains presented below share a single source sample, sequenced in a study of vaccination and CD4 T cells after COVID-19. The Oncomine TCR Beta short-read assay was applied to DNA of cultured CD4+ T cells. One entry per CDR3 protein, called by TCRdb with MiXCR from the PCR reads. In the table there are 15,000 to 25,000 distinct CDR3 sequences, roughly 56% of which are singletons. Treatment meaning: roughly 10-day PBMC culture with coronavirus spike peptide pools or control peptides (ViraFEST assay). Antigens for these TCRs are unknown. Material for sequencing was CD4+ T cells from blood, cultured in vitro. The receptors here all came from a human donor who had recovered from COVID-19.

The V call is TRBV7-9, the J call TRBJ1-1, with D perhaps matching TRBD1 (5 bases). The V end was cut by 3 bases, the J end by 10 bases, with 15 bases between. Germline V lookup: CDR1 SEHNR, CDR2 FQNEAQ (reference sequence). The CDR3 extends over 13 amino acids. Here the CDR3 reads CASSLGEEKRAFF. The CDR3 region has the DNA TGTGCCAGCAGCTTGGGGGAGGAAAAACGAGCTTTCTTT.

The chain couples TRBV2 to TRBJ1-2; possible D gene TRBD1, 6 bases. The V end was cut by 6 bases, the J end by 5 bases, with 19 bases between. Germline loops: CDR1 SNHLY, CDR2 FYNNEI. There are 15 residues in the CDR3. The CDR3 DNA is TGTGCCAGCAGACCCTACGGGCAGGGGAATTATGGCTACACCTTC. Translating it yields CASRPYGQGNYGYTF.

The chain couples TRBV9 to TRBJ1-1, with no clear D. The length of the CDR3 is 14 residues. The ends were cut back, 0 bases at V and 3 bases at J, with 9 bases in the middle. Per the germline V gene, CDR1 is SGDLS and CDR2 is YYNGEE. Here the CDR3 DNA reads TGTGCCAGCAGCGTAGGGGTAGGTGACACTGAAGCTTTCTTT. Translation gives CASSVGVGDTEAFF.

The V call is TRBV5-1, the J call TRBJ1-2, with D perhaps matching TRBD1 (6 bases). Germline CDR1 is SGHRS and CDR2 is YFSETQ. Trimming stripped 4 bases from V and 1 base from J, with 20 bases between. The length of the CDR3 is 17 residues. The chain's CDR3 is CASSPGQQLYLNYGYTF. In DNA, the CDR3 is TGCGCCAGCAGCCCCGGACAGCAACTGTACCTTAACTATGGCTACACCTTC.

This chain uses TRBV7-2 with TRBJ2-1; no clear D. Germline-derived CDR1 and CDR2 are SGHTA and FQGNSA. The CDR3 is 15 amino acids. Deletions cut 7 bases from V and 0 bases from J, with 13 bases between. CDR3 protein: CASTPIGPSYNEQFF. The CDR3 nucleotides read TGTGCCAGCACCCCAATAGGGCCCTCCTACAATGAGCAGTTCTTC.

This chain joins TRBV7-8 and TRBJ2-1; maybe TRBD1 (6 bases). The CDR3 contains 11 residues. V lost 6 bases and J 9 bases, leaving 9 bases between the germline ends. The germline gives CDR1 SGHVS, CDR2 FQNEAQ. CDR3 in amino acids: CASRGAGEQFF. In DNA, the CDR3 is TGTGCCAGCAGGGGGGCGGGTGAGCAGTTCTTC.

The table lists this clonotype with a count of one. The genes are TRBV7-8 and TRBJ2-5, with D tentatively TRBD1 or TRBD2 (5 bases each). CDR3 length: 12 residues. Germline CDR1 SGHVS, CDR2 FQNEAQ. The V end lost 2 bases, the J end lost 10 bases, and 11 bases lay between the germline ends. CDR3 DNA: TGTGCCAGCAGCTTAATCCGGGACCACCAGTACTTC. The encoded protein is CASSLIRDHQYF.

This clonotype was found a few times. The rearrangement joins TRBV20-1 to TRBJ2-3; 7 bases are shared with TRBD2. The V gene's germline CDR1 is DFQATT and CDR2 SNEGSKA (reference sequence). J lost 2 bases, V lost 1 base, and 9 bases had no gene match. CDR3 size: 16 residues. DNA of the CDR3: TGCAGTGCTAGAGGGGGGGACTACGGGGACACAGATACGCAGTATTTT. It yields the protein CSARGGDYGDTDTQYF.

The chain combines TRBV11-2 with TRBJ1-1, with D unclear. The CDR3 extends over 13 amino acids. The germline V and J ends were trimmed by 5 bases and 2 bases, with 9 bases remaining between them. CDR1 is SGHAT and CDR2 is FQNNGV in the germline V gene. CDR3 protein: CASSKGPNTEAFF. The CDR3 DNA reads as TGTGCCAGCAGCAAAGGGCCTAACACTGAAGCTTTCTTT.

The chain links TRBV18 to TRBJ2-1; TRBD2 agrees at 9 bases. Germline V gives CDR1 KGHSH, CDR2 LQKENI. The CDR3 is 15 residues long. J lost 6 bases, V lost 1 base, and 4 bases had no gene match. CDR3 in amino acids: CASSPLLAGPNEQFF. The CDR3 DNA is TGTGCCAGCTCACCACTCCTAGCGGGACCCAATGAGCAGTTCTTC.

The chain employs TRBV7-9 and TRBJ1-3, with D perhaps TRBD1 (6 bases). The CDR3 totals 15 residues. With 5 bases removed from V and 4 bases from J, the gap between germline ends came to 15 bases. Germline loops: CDR1 SEHNR, CDR2 FQNEAQ (reference sequence). The CDR3, as DNA: TGTGCCAGCAGCCCCACACAGGGATCAGGAAACACCATATATTTT. Encoded protein: CASSPTQGSGNTIYF.

This rearrangement joins TRBV11-2 to TRBJ2-7; 14 bases fit TRBD2. V trimming: 1 base; J trimming: 2 bases; junction bases outside the gene matches: 7. The CDR3 is 18 residues long. From germline, CDR1 is SGHAT and CDR2 FQNNGV. CDR3 sequence (DNA): TGTGCCAGCAGCTTAGTGACTAGCGGGGGGGCTGCGACCTACGAGCAGTACTTC. It specifies CASSLVTSGGAATYEQYF.

This chain joins TRBV19 and TRBJ1-5; D perhaps matches TRBD1 (5 bases). CDR3 length: 16 residues. Germline V gene lookup returns CDR1 LNHDA and CDR2 SQIVND (reference sequence). Trimming pared 3 bases from V and 2 bases from J, leaving 14 bases between. The CDR3 loop is CASSMTGWDGNQPQHF. In DNA, the CDR3 is TGTGCCAGTAGTATGACGGGGTGGGACGGCAATCAGCCCCAGCATTTT.

The CDR3 region has the DNA TGCAGTGCTAGGACCTCGGGGAGCGGAAACACAGATACGCAGTATTTT. Protein: CSARTSGSGNTDTQYF. This chain uses TRBV20-1 with TRBJ2-3; TRBD2 is a possible D gene (5 bases). CDR1 is DFQATT and CDR2 is SNEGSKA in the germline V gene (reference sequence). Trimming removed 3 bases at V and 2 bases at J, with 18 bases between. The CDR3 runs to 16 residues.

This clonotype occurred once. The V gene is TRBV18, the J gene TRBJ2-1; D unclear. The length of the CDR3 is 12 residues. CDR1 KGHSH and CDR2 LQKENI come from the germline V gene. The V end was cut by 3 bases, the J end by 8 bases, with 8 bases between. Here the CDR3 DNA reads TGTGCCAGCTCACCGGGGAAGGATGAGCAGTTCTTC. It yields the protein CASSPGKDEQFF.

V usage is TRBV5-1 and J usage is TRBJ1-1; TRBD1 might be the D (6 bases). V shed 0 bases and J shed 7 bases, with 16 bases lying between them. The CDR3 is 15 amino acids. The germline gives CDR1 SGHRS, CDR2 YFSETQ. The DNA of the CDR3 is TGCGCCAGCAGCTTGGCCTCGGGGGGCCGAGGTGAAGCTTTCTTT. Its translation: CASSLASGGRGEAFF.

J is TRBJ1-2 and V is TRBV19; 8 positions agree with TRBD1. Per germline, CDR1 LNHDA and CDR2 SQIVND (reference sequence). The CDR3 length is 14 residues. Unmatched junction bases numbered 10, after V lost 7 bases and J lost 6 bases. In DNA form, the CDR3 reads TGTGCCAGTATAATTCCGGGACAGGACGATGGCTACACCTTC. The encoded protein is CASIIPGQDDGYTF.

V and J are TRBV6-2 or TRBV6-3 and TRBJ2-7; no firm D call. CDR3 length: 12 residues. V lost 3 bases and J lost 4, with 7 bases in between. The germline V gene has CDR1 MNHEY and CDR2 SVGEGT. CDR3: CASSYSRYEQYF. CDR3 sequence (DNA): TGTGCCAGCAGTTATAGTAGATACGAGCAGTACTTC.

This clonotype was observed a few times. The rearrangement uses TRBV27 and TRBJ1-1, with D perhaps TRBD1 (5 bases). The CDR3 is 16 amino acids. V lost 7 bases to trimming and J lost 3 bases, with 21 bases between them. Germline values: CDR1 MNHEY, CDR2 SMNVEV (reference sequence). The DNA of the CDR3 is TGTGCCAGCACTTCCATTCAGGGTGATGTTTACACTGAAGCTTTCTTT. Protein: CASTSIQGDVYTEAFF.

The chain carries TRBV20-1 and TRBJ2-4, with 11 bases aligning to TRBD2. CDR1 is DFQATT, CDR2 SNEGSKA, per germline (reference sequence). Losses at the gene ends were 5 bases for V and 5 bases for J; bases not matched to a gene: 8. The CDR3 is 15 amino acids. The CDR3 DNA follows: TGCAGTGCTGCCGGACTAGCGGGCGACCAAAACATTCAGTACTTC. It specifies CSAAGLAGDQNIQYF.